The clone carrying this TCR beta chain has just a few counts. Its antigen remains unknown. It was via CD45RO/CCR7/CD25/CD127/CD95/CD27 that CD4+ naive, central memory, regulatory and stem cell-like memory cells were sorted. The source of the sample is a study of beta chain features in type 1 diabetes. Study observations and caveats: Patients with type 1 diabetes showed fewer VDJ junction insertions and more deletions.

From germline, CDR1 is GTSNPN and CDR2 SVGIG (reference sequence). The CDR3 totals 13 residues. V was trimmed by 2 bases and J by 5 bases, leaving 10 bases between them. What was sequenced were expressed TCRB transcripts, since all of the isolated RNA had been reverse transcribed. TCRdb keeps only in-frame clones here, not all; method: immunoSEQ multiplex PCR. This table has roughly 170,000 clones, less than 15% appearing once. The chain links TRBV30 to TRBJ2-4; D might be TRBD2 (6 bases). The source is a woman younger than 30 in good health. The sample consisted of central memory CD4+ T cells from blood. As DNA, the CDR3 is TGTGCCTGGAGTCCCGGGACTCAAAACATTCAGTACTTC. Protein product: CAWSPGTQNIQYF.